This T cell receptor (beta chain) stems from a study of T cell repertoires in ileal Crohn's disease. V was trimmed by 0 bases and J by 0 bases, leaving 7 bases between them. Germline assignment: CDR1 SGDLS and CDR2 YYNGEE. This CDR3 is built from 15 residues. Time point described: neoterminal ileum biopsy at postoperative endoscopy, about 6 months after surgery. Profiling relied on immunoSEQ multiplex PCR, and the TCRdb table lists in-frame clones only, not all of them. The sample has around 7,000 clones; 72% are singletons. This clone occurred a few times. Its antigen is currently unknown. General study results and limits: The median delay to postoperative endoscopy was 6.9 months. Clonal expansions were more frequent in active smokers than non-smokers at surgery.

The sequencing sample was made of ileal tissue. This chain joins TRBV9 and TRBJ2-1; D is uncertain. This TCR was sampled from an adult with Crohn's disease. CDR3 residues: CASSVGGTSYNEQFF. CDR3 in DNA: TGTGCCAGCAGCGTAGGAGGCACCTCCTACAATGAGCAGTTCTTC.